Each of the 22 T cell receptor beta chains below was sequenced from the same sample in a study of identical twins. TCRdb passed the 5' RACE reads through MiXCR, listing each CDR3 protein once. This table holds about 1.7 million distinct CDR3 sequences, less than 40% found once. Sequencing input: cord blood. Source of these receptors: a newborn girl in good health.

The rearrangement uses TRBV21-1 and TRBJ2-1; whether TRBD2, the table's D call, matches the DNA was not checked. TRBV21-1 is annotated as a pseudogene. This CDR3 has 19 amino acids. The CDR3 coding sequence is TGTGCCAGCAGCAAACCCCTCGGGACTAGCGGGATGGTTTCGGATGAGCAGTTCTTC. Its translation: CASSKPLGTSGMVSDEQFF.

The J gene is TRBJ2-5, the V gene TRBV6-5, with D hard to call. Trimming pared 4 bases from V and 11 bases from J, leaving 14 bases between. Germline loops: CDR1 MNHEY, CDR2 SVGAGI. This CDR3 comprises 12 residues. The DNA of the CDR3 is TGTGCCAGCAGTTCGACTGGCTACGGGCAGTACTTC. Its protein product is CASSSTGYGQYF.

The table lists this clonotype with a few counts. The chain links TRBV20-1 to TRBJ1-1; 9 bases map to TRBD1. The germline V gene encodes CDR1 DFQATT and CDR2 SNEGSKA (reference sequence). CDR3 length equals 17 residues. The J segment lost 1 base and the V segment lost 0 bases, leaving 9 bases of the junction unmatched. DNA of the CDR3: TGCAGTGCTAGAGACCTTATACAGGGGGCCTCGAACACTGAAGCTTTCTTT. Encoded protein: CSARDLIQGASNTEAFF.

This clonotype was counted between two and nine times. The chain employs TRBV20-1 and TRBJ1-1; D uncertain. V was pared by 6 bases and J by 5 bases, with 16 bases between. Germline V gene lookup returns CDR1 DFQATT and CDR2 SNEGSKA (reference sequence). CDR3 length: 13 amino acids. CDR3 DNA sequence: TGCAGTGCCAGCTATGACCCCCTTACTGAAGCTTTCTTT. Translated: CSASYDPLTEAFF.

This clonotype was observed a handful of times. The CDR3 here is CASSLEGAGGPRYNEQFF. The CDR3 DNA is TGTGCCAGCAGCTTGGAAGGAGCGGGAGGGCCGCGATACAATGAGCAGTTCTTC. The genes are TRBV5-8 and TRBJ2-1; 10 bases match TRBD2. V dropped 0 bases and J dropped 4; count of bases not matched to a gene: 10. This CDR3 has 18 residues. Germline V lookup: CDR1 SGHTS, CDR2 YDEGEE. The variable domain in full, completed from reference TRBV5-8 and TRBJ2-1, reads EAGVTQSPTHLIKTRGQQATLRCSPISGHTSVYWYQQALGLGLQFLLWYDEGEERNRGNFPPRFSGRQFPNYSSELNVNALELEDSALYLCASSLEGAGGPRYNEQFFGPGTRLTVL.

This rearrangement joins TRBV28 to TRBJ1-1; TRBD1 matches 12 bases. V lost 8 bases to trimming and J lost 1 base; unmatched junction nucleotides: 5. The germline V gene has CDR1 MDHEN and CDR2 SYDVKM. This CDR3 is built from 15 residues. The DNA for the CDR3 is TGTGCCAGCGGGACAGGGGGCAAGGGGAACACTGAAGCTTTCTTT. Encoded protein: CASGTGGKGNTEAFF. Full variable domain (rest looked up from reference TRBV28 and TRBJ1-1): DVKVTQSSRYLVKRTGEKVFLECVQDMDHENMFWYRQDPGLGLRLIYFSYDVKMKEKGDIPEGYSVSREKKERFSLILESASTNQTSMYLCASGTGGKGNTEAFFGQGTRLTVV.

For the CDR3, the DNA is TGTGCCAGCAGCTTAGCCCATAGCACAGATACGCAGTATTTT. As protein: CASSLAHSTDTQYF. The gene calls are TRBV7-2 and TRBJ2-3; no clear D. Germline CDR1 SGHTA, CDR2 FQGNSA. V lost 0 bases to trimming and J lost 0 bases, with 4 bases between them. This CDR3 is 14 amino acids long.

CDR3 sequence (DNA): TGTGCCAGCAGCTTAGCTACTGACGAGCAGTACTTC. It translates to CASSLATDEQYF. This sequence joins TRBV7-8 and TRBJ2-7; D is uncertain. CDR3 length equals 12 residues. In germline, CDR1 is SGHVS, CDR2 FQNEAQ. The V end was cut by 0 bases, the J end by 5 bases, with 5 bases between.

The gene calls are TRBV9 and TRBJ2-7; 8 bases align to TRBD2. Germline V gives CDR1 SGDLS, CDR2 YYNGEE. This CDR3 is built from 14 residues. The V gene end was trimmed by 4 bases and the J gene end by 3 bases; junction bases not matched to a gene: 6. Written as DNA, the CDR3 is TGTGCCAGCAGCAATAGCGGGGCCTTCTACGAGCAGTACTTC. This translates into CASSNSGAFYEQYF.

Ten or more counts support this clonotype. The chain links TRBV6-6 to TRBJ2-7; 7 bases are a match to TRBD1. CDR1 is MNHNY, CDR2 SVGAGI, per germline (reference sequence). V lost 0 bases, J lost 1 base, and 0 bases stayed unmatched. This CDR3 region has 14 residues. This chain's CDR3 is CASSYSGQSYEQYF. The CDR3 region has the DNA TGTGCCAGCAGTTACTCGGGACAGTCCTACGAGCAGTACTTC.

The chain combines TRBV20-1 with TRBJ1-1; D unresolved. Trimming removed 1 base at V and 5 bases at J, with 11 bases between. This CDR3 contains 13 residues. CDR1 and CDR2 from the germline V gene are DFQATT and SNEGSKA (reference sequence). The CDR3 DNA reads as TGCAGTGCTAGAGTTGGGGTAGGGACTGAAGCTTTCTTT. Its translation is CSARVGVGTEAFF.

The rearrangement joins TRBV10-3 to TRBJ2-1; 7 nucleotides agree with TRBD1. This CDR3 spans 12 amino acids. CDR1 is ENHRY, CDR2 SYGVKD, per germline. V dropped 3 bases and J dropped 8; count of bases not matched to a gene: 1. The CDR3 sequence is CAISEGGYEQFF. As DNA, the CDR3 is TGTGCCATCAGTGAAGGGGGCTATGAGCAGTTCTTC.

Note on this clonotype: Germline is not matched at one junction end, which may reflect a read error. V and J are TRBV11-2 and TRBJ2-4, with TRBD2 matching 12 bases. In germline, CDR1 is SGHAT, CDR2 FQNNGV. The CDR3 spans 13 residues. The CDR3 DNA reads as TGTGCCGGCAGGACTAGCGGGGAAAACATTCAGTACTTC. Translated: CAGRTSGENIQYF.

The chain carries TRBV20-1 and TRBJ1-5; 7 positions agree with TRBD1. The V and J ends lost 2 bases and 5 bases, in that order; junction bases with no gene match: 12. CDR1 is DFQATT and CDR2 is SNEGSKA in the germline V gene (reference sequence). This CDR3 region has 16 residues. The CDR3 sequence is CSARHTYRTGDQPQHF. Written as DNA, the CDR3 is TGCAGTGCTAGACACACTTACCGCACAGGGGATCAGCCCCAGCATTTT.

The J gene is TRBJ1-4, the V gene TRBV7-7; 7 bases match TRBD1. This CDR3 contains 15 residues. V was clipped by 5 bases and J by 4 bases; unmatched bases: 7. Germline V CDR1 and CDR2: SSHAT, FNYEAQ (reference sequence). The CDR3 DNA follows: TGTGCCAGCAGCAGATCGACAGGGAGTAATGAAAAACTGTTTTTT. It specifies CASSRSTGSNEKLFF. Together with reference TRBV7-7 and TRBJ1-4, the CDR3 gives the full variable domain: GAGVSQSPRYKVTKRGQDVTLRCDPISSHATLYWYQQALGQGPEFLTYFNYEAQPDKSGLPSDRFSAERPEGSISTLTIQRTEQRDSAMYRCASSRSTGSNEKLFFGSGTQLSVL.

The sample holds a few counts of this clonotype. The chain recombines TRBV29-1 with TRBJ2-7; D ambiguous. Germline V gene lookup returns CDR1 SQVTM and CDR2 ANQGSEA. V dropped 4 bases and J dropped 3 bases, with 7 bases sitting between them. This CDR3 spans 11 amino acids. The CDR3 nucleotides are TGCAGCGTTGCTTGGAGCTACGAGCAGTACTTC. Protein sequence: CSVAWSYEQYF.

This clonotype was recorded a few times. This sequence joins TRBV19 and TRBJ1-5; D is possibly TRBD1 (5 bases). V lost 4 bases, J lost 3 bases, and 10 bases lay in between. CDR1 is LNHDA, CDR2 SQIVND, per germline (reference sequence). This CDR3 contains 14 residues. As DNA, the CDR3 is TGTGCCAGTAGTACCCGGGACTACAATCAGCCCCAGCATTTT. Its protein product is CASSTRDYNQPQHF.

DNA of the CDR3: TGTGCCAGCAGCCCCCCATACAGGGTCACCTACAATGAGCAGTTCTTC. As protein: CASSPPYRVTYNEQFF. The chain is built from TRBV11-3 and TRBJ2-1; tentatively, D is TRBD1 (6 bases). This CDR3 contains 16 residues. V was clipped by 5 bases and J by 2 bases, with 16 bases between them. CDR1 and CDR2 from the germline V gene are SGHNT and YENEEA. The full variable domain, its missing parts supplied by reference TRBV11-3 and TRBJ2-1, is EAGVVQSPRYKIIEKKQPVAFWCNPISGHNTLYWYLQNLGQGPELLIRYENEEAVDDSQLPKDRFSAERLKGVDSTLKIQPAELGDSAVYLCASSPPYRVTYNEQFFGPGTRLTVL.

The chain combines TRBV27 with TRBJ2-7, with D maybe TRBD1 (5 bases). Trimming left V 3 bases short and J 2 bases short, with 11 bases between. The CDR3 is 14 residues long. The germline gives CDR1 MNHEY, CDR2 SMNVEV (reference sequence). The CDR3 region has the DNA TGTGCCAGCAGTTTCTTAAGGGGCACCTACGAGCAGTACTTC. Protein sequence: CASSFLRGTYEQYF.

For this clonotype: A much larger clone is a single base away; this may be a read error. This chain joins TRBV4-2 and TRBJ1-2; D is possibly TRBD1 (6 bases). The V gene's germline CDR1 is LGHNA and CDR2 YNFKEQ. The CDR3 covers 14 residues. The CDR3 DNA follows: TGTGCCAGCGGCCAAGAGGCGGGGGCCCAATCCTACACCTTC. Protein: CASGQEAGAQSYTF.

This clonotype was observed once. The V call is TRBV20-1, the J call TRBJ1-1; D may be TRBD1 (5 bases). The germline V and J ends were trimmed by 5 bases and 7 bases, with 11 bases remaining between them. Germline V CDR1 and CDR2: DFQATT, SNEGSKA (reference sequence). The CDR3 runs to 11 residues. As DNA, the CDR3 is TGCAGTGCTCGACTACAGGTTGAAGCTTTCTTT. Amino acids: CSARLQVEAFF.

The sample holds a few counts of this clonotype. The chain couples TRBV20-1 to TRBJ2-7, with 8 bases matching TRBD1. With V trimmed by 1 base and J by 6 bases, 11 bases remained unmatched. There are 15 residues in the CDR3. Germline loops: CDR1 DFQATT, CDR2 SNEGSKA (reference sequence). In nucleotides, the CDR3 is TGCAGTGCTAGAGGGATTTGGGGGACAGGCTCCGAGCAGTACTTC. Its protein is CSARGIWGTGSEQYF.